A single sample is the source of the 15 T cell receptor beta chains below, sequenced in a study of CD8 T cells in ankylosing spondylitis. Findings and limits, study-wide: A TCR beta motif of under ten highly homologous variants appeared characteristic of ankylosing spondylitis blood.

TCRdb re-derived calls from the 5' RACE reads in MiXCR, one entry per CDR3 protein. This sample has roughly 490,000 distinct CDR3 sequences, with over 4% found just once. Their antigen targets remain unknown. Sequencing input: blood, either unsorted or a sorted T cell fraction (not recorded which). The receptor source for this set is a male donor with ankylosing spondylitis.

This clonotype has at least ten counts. Written as DNA, the CDR3 is TGTGCCACCAGCAGAGAAATGGACAGCAACTATGGCTACACCTTC. Amino acid sequence: CATSREMDSNYGYTF. The chain carries TRBV15 and TRBJ1-2; maybe TRBD1 (6 bases). Germline CDR1 reads LNHNV; CDR2 reads YYDKDF (reference sequence). Trimming took off 0 bases at V and 2 bases at J, with 10 bases between the two ends. The length of the CDR3 is 15 residues.

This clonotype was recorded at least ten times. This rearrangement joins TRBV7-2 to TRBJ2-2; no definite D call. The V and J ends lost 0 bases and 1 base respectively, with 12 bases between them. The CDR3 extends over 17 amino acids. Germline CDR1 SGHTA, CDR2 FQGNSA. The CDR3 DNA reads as TGTGCCAGCAGCTTAGCGCTTTGGGCAGTGAACACCGGGGAGCTGTTTTTT. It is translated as CASSLALWAVNTGELFF.

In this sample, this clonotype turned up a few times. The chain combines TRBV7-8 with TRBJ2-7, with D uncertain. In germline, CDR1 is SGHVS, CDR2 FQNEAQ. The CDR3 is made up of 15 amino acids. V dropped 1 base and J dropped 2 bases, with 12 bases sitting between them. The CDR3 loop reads CASSLEGLDTYEQYF. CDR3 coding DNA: TGTGCCAGCAGCTTAGAAGGGCTAGATACCTACGAGCAGTACTTC. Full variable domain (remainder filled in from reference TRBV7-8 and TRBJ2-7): GAGVSQSPRYKVAKRGQDVALRCDPISGHVSLFWYQQALGQGPEFLTYFQNEAQLDKSGLPSDRFFAERPEGSVSTLKIQRTQQEDSAVYLCASSLEGLDTYEQYFGPGTRLTVT.

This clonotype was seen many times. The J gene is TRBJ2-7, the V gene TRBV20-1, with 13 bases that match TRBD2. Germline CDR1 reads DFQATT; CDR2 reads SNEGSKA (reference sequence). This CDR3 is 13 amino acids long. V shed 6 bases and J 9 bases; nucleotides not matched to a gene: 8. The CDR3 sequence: CSAPGTSGDGQYF. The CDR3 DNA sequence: TGCAGTGCCCCCGGGACTAGCGGGGATGGGCAGTACTTC.

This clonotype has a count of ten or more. The CDR3 nucleotides read TGTGCCATCAGTGAGGGGGGACAGGGGGCTGCAGGGGCCAACGTCCTGACTTTC. It yields the protein CAISEGGQGAAGANVLTF. V and J are TRBV10-3 and TRBJ2-6, with 12 bases that match TRBD1. The germline gives CDR1 ENHRY, CDR2 SYGVKD. V was pared by 2 bases and J by 4 bases, with 6 bases of the junction left unmatched. CDR3 length: 18 residues.

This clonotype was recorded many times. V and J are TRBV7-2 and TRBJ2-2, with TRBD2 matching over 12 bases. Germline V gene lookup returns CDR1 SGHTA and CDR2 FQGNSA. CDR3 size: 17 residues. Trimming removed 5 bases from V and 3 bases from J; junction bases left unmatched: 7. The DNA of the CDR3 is TGTGCCAGCAGCCCCGGACTAGCGGGATTCTACACCGGGGAGCTGTTTTTT. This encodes CASSPGLAGFYTGELFF.

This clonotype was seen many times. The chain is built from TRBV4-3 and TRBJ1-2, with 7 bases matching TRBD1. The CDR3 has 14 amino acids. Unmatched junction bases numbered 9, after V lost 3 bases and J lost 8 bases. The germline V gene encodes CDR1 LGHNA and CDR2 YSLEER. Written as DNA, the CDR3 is TGCGCCAGCAGCCAGTGGCAGGGGGTAGGAGGCTACACCTTC. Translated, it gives CASSQWQGVGGYTF.

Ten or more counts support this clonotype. In DNA form, the CDR3 reads TGTGCCAGCAGCCCCGGGAGGGGGTGGGAGGAGACCCAGTACTTC. It is translated as CASSPGRGWEETQYF. The rearrangement links TRBV7-2 to TRBJ2-5, with TRBD2 matching over 8 bases. J lost 5 bases, V lost 5 bases, and 10 bases had no gene match. CDR3 length: 15 residues. Germline CDR1 and CDR2: SGHTA and FQGNSA.

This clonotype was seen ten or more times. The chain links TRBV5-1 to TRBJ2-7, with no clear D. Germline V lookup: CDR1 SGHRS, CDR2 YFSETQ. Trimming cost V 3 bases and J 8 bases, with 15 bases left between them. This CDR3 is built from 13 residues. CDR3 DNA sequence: TGCGCCAGCAGCTCGGCGTCTACATCCCAGCAGTACTTC. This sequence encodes CASSSASTSQQYF. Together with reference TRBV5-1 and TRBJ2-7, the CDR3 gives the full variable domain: KAGVTQTPRYLIKTRGQQVTLSCSPISGHRSVSWYQQTPGQGLQFLFEYFSETQRNKGNFPGRFSGRQFSNSRSEMNVSTLELGDSALYLCASSSASTSQQYFGPGTRLTVT.

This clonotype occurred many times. CDR3 in amino acids: CASSFWTGFLQPQHF. CDR3 DNA: TGTGCCAGCAGCTTTTGGACAGGGTTTCTTCAGCCCCAGCATTTT. The chain links TRBV5-6 to TRBJ1-5; 8 nucleotides align to TRBD1. V dropped 2 bases and J dropped 6; count of bases not matched to a gene: 7. The CDR3 consists of 15 residues. Germline values: CDR1 SGHDT, CDR2 YYEEEE.

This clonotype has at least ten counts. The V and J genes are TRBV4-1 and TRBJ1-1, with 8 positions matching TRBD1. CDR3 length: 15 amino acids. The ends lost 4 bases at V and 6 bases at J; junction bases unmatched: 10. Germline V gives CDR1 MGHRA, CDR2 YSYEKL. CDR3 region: CASSRIRDRTPEAFF. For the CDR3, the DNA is TGCGCCAGCAGCCGCATCCGGGACAGGACCCCTGAAGCTTTCTTT.

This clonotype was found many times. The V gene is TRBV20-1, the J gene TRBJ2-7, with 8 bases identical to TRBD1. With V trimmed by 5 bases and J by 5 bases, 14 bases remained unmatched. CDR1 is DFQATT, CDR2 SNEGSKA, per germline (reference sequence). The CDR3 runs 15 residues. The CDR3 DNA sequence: TGCAGTGCTCCTATTCCACAGACAGGGGTCGACGAGCAGTACTTC. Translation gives CSAPIPQTGVDEQYF.

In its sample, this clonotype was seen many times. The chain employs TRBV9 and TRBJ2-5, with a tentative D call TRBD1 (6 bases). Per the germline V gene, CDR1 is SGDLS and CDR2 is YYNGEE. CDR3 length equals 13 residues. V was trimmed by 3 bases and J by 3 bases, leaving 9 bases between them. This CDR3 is CASSGGTKETQYF. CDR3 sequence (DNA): TGTGCCAGCAGCGGTGGGACAAAAGAGACCCAGTACTTC.

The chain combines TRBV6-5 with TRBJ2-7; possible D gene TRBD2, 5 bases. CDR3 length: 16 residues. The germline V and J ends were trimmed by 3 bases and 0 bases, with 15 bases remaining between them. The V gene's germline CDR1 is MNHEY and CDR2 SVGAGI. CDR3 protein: CASSYGRANPSYEQYF. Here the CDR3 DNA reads TGTGCCAGCAGTTATGGGCGGGCGAATCCCTCCTACGAGCAGTACTTC.

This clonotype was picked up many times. CDR3 residues: CAISERDRDGSYEQYF. The DNA for the CDR3 is TGTGCCATCAGTGAGAGAGACAGGGACGGCTCCTACGAGCAGTACTTC. This chain connects TRBV10-3 to TRBJ2-7; 7 nucleotides line up with TRBD1. V dropped 2 bases and J dropped 0; count of bases not matched to a gene: 7. The CDR3 spans 16 residues. Germline V gene sequence: CDR1 ENHRY, CDR2 SYGVKD.